This is a list of T cell receptor beta chains from one sample in a study of blood T cell repertoires in COVID-19. The repertoire was sequenced with immunoSEQ multiplex PCR; TCRdb's copy has only in-frame clones and lacks some. The sample has about 70,000 clones, roughly 87% seen once. Source material: peripheral blood. The receptors shown here come from a woman between 18 and 29 years old with acute or convalescent COVID-19. Both conserved end residues are part of each CDR3. The D gene is left open where the match is weak.

d_call	v_call	j_call	cdr3_nt	cdr3_aa
TRBD2	TRBV19	TRBJ2-2	TGTGCCAGTAGTTCGCCCCTAACTAGCGGGGGGAACACCGGGGAGCTGTTTTTT	CASSSPLTSGGNTGELFF
.	TRBV6-2/TRBV6-3	TRBJ2-2	TGTGCCAGCAGTTATGCGGTCGGGGAGCTGTTTTTT	CASSYAVGELFF
.	TRBV5-1	TRBJ1-2	TGCGCCAGCAGCTTGCCAGGGGCCAACTATGGCTACACCTTC	CASSLPGANYGYTF
TRBD2	TRBV7-9	TRBJ2-7	TGTGCCAGCAGCCGTAGCGGGGTCGGCTACGAGCAGTACTTC	CASSRSGVGYEQYF
TRBD1	TRBV5-1	TRBJ2-2	TGCGCCAGCAGTCCTGACAGGGGGTCGTTTACCGGGGAGCTGTTTTTT	CASSPDRGSFTGELFF
.	TRBV18	TRBJ1-2	TGTGCCAGCTCACTCTCTTCGGACAGCGCCTATGGCTACACCTTC	CASSLSSDSAYGYTF
TRBD2	TRBV12-5	TRBJ2-1	TGTGCTAGTGGTTTTGGAGCGGGAATCAGTGAGCAGTTCTTC	CASGFGAGISEQFF
.	TRBV21-1	TRBJ2-3	TGTGCCAGCAGCAAAGGGACAGGGGGCACAGATACGCAGTATTTT	CASSKGTGGTDTQYF
TRBD1	TRBV3-1/TRBV3-2	TRBJ2-2	TGTGCCAGCAGCCGGACAGGGTCGAACGGGGAGCTGTTTTTT	CASSRTGSNGELFF
.	TRBV2	TRBJ2-2	TGTGCCAGCAGTGACCTAGGTTATCAGGGCGGGGAGCTGTTTTTT	CASSDLGYQGGELFF
TRBD1	TRBV29-1	TRBJ1-1	TGCAGCGTTATGTCGAGTCAGGGGGGCTCTGAAGCTTTCTTT	CSVMSSQGGSEAFF
.	TRBV19	TRBJ1-4	TGTGCCAGTAGTAGGAGGGCGGCTAATGAAAAACTGTTTTTT	CASSRRAANEKLFF
TRBD2	TRBV9	TRBJ2-7	TGTGCCAGCAGCGTAGACGGGGGGTACGAGCAGTACTTC	CASSVDGGYEQYF
.	TRBV27	TRBJ2-5	TGTGCCAGCAGGAACCCCCGGGAGACCCAGTACTTC	CASRNPRETQYF
.	TRBV6-5	TRBJ1-4	TGTGCCAGCAGTTCGACCCAGGGGAGTGAAAAACTGTTTTTT	CASSSTQGSEKLFF
TRBD1	TRBV27	TRBJ2-7	TGTGCCAGCGCACCCGGGACAGGGGCCACCTACGAGCAGTACTTC	CASAPGTGATYEQYF
TRBD1	TRBV2	TRBJ2-2	TGTGCCAGCAAGGGGACAGAGAACACCGGGGAGCTGTTTTTT	CASKGTENTGELFF